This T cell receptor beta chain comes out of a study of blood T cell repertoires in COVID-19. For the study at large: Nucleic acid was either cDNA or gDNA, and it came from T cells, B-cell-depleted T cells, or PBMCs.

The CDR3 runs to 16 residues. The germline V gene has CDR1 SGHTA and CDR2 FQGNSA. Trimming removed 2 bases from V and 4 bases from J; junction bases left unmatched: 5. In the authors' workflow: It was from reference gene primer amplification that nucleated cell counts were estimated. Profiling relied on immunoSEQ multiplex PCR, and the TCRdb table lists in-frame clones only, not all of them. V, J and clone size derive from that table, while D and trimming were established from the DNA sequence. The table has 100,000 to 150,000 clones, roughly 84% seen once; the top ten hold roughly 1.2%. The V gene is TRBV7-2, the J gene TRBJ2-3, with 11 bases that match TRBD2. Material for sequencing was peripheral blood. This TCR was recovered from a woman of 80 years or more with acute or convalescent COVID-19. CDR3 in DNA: TGTGCCAGCAGCTTATTAGCGGGGGGGCCCCCAGATACGCAGTATTTT. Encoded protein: CASSLLAGGPPDTQYF.